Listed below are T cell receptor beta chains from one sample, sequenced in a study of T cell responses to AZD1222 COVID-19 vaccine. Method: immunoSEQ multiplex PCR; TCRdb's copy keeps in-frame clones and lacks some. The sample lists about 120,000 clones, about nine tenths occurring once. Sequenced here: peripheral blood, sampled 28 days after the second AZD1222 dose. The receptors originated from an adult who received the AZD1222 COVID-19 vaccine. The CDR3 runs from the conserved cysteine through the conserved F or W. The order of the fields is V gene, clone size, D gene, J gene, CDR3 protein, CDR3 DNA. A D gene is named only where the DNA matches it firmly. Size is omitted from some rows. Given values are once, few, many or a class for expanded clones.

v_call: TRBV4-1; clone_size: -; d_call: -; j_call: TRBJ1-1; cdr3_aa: CASSQDRRQEAFF; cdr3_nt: TGCGCCAGCAGCCAAGATCGGCGACAGGAAGCTTTCTTT
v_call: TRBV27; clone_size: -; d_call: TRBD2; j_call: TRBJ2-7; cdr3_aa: CASSLAGRRSYEQYF; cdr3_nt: TGTGCCAGCAGTCTAGCGGGACGGAGGTCCTACGAGCAGTACTTC
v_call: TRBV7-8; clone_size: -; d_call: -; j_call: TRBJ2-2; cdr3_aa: CASSLRTGAGELFF; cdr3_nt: TGTGCCAGCAGCCTCAGGACGGGGGCCGGGGAGCTGTTTTTT
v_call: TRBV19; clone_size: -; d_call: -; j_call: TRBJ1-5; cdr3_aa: CASTPWGVNQPQHF; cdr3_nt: TGTGCCAGTACCCCATGGGGGGTAAATCAGCCCCAGCATTTT
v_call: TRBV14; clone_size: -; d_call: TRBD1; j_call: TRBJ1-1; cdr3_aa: CASSQGRDSTEAFF; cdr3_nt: TGTGCCAGCAGCCAAGGGAGGGACAGCACTGAAGCTTTCTTT
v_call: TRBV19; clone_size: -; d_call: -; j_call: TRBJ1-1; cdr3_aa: CAVRLQGNTEAFF; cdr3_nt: TGTGCCGTTAGGCTACAGGGGAACACTGAAGCTTTCTTT
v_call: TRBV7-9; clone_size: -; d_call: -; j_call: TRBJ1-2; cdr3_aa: CASSLMGGNYGYTF; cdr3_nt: TGTGCCAGCAGCTTAATGGGCGGAAACTATGGCTACACCTTC
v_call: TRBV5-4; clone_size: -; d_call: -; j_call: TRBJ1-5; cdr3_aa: CASSLIQANQPQHF; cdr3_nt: TGTGCCAGCAGCTTGATACAGGCCAATCAGCCCCAGCATTTT
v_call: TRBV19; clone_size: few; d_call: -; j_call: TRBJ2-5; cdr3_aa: CASRTGPAWETQYF; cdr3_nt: TGTGCCAGTAGGACGGGGCCCGCTTGGGAGACCCAGTACTTC
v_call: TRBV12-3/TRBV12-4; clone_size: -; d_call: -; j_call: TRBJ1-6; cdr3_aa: CASSLRDNSPLHF; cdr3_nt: TGTGCCAGCAGTTTACGGGATAATTCACCCCTCCACTTT
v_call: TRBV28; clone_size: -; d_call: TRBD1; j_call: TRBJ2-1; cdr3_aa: CASSLMGQDNEQFF; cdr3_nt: TGTGCCAGCAGTTTAATGGGACAGGACAATGAGCAGTTCTTC
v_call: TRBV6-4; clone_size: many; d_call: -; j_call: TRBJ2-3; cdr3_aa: CASSVGADTDTQYF; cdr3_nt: TGTGCCAGCAGTGTCGGGGCGGACACAGATACGCAGTATTTT
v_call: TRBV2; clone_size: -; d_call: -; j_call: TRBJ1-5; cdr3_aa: CASSEWGWSNQPQHF; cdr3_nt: TGTGCCAGCAGTGAATGGGGTTGGAGCAATCAGCCCCAGCATTTT
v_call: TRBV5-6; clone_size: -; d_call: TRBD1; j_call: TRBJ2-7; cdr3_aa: CASSLVQGAAYEQYF; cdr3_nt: TGTGCCAGCAGCTTGGTACAGGGGGCGGCCTACGAGCAGTACTTC
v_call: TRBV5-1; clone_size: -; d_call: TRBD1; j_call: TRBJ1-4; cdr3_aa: CASSEYSGTGNEKLFF; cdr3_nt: TGCGCCAGCAGCGAATACTCCGGGACAGGGAATGAAAAACTGTTTTTT
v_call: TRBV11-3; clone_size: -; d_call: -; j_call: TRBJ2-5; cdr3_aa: CASRGSRDQETQYF; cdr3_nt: TGTGCCAGCAGGGGTTCAAGGGATCAAGAGACCCAGTACTTC
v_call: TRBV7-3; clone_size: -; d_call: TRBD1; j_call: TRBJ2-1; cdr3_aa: CASSLRTGAKFF; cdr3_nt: TGTGCCAGCAGCCTACGGACAGGGGCGAAGTTCTTC
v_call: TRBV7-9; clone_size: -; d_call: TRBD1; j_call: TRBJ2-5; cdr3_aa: CASSPLTGQETQYF; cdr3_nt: TGTGCCAGCAGCCCGTTGACAGGGCAAGAGACCCAGTACTTC
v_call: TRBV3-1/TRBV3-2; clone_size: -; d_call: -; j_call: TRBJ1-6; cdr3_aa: CASSQVGGNSPLHF; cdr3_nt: TGTGCCAGCAGCCAAGTGGGGGGTAATTCACCCCTCCACTTT
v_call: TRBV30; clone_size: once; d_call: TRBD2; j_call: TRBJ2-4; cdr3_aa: CAWRPPLSGSNAKNIQYF; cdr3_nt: TGTGCCTGGAGGCCCCCTCTTAGCGGGAGCAATGCCAAAAACATTCAGTACTTC
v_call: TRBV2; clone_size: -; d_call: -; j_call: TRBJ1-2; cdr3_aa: CASSEPLYGYTF; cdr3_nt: TGTGCCAGCAGTGAACCGCTCTATGGCTACACCTTC
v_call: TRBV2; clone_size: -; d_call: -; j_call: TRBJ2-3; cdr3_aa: CASSGRTDTQYF; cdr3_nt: TGTGCCAGCAGTGGCCGCACAGATACGCAGTATTTT
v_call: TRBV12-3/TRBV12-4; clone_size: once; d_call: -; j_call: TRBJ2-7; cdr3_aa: CASSLGDDYEQYF; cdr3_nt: TGTGCCAGCAGTTTGGGGGACGACTACGAGCAGTACTTC
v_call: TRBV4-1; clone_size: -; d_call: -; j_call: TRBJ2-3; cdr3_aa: CASSQDFRGRMTDTQYF; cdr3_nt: TGCGCCAGCAGCCAAGATTTTAGGGGCAGGATGACAGATACGCAGTATTTT
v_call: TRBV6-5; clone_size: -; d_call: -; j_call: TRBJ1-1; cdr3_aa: CASSYSMNTEAFF; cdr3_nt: TGTGCCAGCAGTTACTCAATGAACACTGAAGCTTTCTTT
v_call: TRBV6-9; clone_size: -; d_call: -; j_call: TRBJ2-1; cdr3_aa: CASTILAGSSYNEQFF; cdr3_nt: TGTGCCAGCACCATACTTGCGGGAAGCTCCTACAATGAGCAGTTCTTC
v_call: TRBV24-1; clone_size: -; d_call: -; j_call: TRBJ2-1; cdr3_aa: CATSDSGGSYNEQFF; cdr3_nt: TGTGCCACCAGTGATTCCGGGGGCTCCTACAATGAGCAGTTCTTC
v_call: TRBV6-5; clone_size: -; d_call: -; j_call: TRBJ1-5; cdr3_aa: CASSYSRTDNQPQHF; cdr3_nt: TGTGCCAGCAGTTACTCTCGGACAGATAATCAGCCCCAGCATTTT
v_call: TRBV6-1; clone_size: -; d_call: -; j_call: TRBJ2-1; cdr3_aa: CASSEGLARYNEQFF; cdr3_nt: TGTGCCAGCAGTGAAGGGCTAGCGAGATACAATGAGCAGTTCTTC